The next 5 T cell receptor beta chains were all read from a single sample in a study of metastatic and nonmetastatic thyroid tumors. MiXCR was used by TCRdb to re-call the PCR reads. The table lists fewer than 20,000 clones, around 3.8% of them singletons. None of the patients had undergone any treatment ahead of thyroid surgery. Specimen: tumor tissue. These receptors were collected from a female donor with papillary thyroid cancer or a benign thyroid nodule (not recorded which). Some clones in this sample may be carry-over from other donors' samples.

This clone was observed a handful of times. This sequence joins TRBV28 and TRBJ1-2, with 8 bases matching TRBD1. The V and J ends lost 9 bases and 3 bases, in that order; junction bases with no gene match: 9. Germline values: CDR1 MDHEN, CDR2 SYDVKM. This CDR3 has 14 amino acids. DNA of the CDR3: TGTGCCAGTGAAACAGGGGGTGGCTACTATGGCTACACCTTC. It translates to CASETGGGYYGYTF.

This clone was counted a few times. This sequence may be a read error, since a much larger clone differs from it by one base. V gene TRBV15 combines with J gene TRBJ1-1; D remains unclear. The CDR3 consists of 14 residues. Germline values: CDR1 LNHNV, CDR2 YYDKDF (reference sequence). CDR3 nucleotide sequence: TGTGCCACCAGCGACCAGGACCGGAACACTGAATCTTTCTTT. It is translated as CATSDQDRNTESFF.

This clone ranks as medium-sized. The CDR3 loop is CAISARPRDTGELFF. As DNA, the CDR3 is TGTGCCATCAGTGCCAGGCCTAGAGACACCGGGGAGCTGTTTTTT. The chain couples TRBV10-3 to TRBJ2-2; D not certain. The CDR3 loop spans 15 amino acids. Trimming pared 4 bases from V and 3 bases from J, leaving 12 bases between. Per the germline V gene, CDR1 is ENHRY and CDR2 is SYGVKD.

This clone came up a few times. The V gene is TRBV27, the J gene TRBJ2-7, with 9 bases fitting TRBD2. Germline CDR1 reads MNHEY; CDR2 reads SMNVEV (reference sequence). The junction had 4 bases not matched to a gene; V was cut back by 3 bases and J by 4 bases. CDR3 size: 14 residues. CDR3 nucleotides: TGTGCCAGCAGTTTTGCGGGAGGGGGGTACGAGCAGTACTTC. Protein: CASSFAGGGYEQYF.

This clone was seen a handful of times. J is TRBJ1-3 and V is TRBV20-1; tentative D call: TRBD1 (5 bases). The V gene lost 3 bases and the J gene lost 2 bases, with 8 bases spanning the gap. CDR1 and CDR2 (germline): DFQATT, SNEGSKA (reference sequence). This CDR3 has 13 residues. The CDR3 reads CSASQGPGNTIYF. The CDR3 coding sequence is TGCAGTGCTAGTCAGGGTCCTGGAAACACCATATATTTT.